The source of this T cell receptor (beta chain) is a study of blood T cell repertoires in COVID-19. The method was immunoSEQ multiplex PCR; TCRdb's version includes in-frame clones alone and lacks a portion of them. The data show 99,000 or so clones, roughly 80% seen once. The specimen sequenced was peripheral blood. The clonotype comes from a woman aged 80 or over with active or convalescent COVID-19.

The CDR3 DNA reads as TGTGCCAGCAGGCGGGGACGGAGAGGACCTCCTAATGAAAAACTGTTTTTT. It codes for CASRRGRRGPPNEKLFF. The chain combines TRBV27 with TRBJ1-4; the D gene is possibly TRBD1 (5 bases). Germline V gene sequence: CDR1 MNHEY, CDR2 SMNVEV (reference sequence). The CDR3 loop spans 17 amino acids. V shed 6 bases and J shed 3 bases, with 20 bases lying between them.